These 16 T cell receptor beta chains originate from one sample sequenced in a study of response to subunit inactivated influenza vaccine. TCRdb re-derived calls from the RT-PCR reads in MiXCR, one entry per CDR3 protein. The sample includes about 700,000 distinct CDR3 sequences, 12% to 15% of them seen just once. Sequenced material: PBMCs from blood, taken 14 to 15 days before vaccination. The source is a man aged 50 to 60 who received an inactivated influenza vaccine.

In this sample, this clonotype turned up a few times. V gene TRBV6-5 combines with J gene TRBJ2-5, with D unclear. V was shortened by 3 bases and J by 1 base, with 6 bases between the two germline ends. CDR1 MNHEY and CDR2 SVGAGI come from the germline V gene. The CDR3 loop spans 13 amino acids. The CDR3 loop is CASSYPGQETQYF. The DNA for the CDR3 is TGTGCCAGCAGTTATCCAGGCCAAGAGACCCAGTACTTC.

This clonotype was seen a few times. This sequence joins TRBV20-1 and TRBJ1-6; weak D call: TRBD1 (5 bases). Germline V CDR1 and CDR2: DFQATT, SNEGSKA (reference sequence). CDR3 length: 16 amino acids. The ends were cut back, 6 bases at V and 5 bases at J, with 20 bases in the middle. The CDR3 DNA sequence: TGCAGTGCGAGCCACTTACAGCAGGGAGATAATTCACCCCTCCACTTT. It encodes CSASHLQQGDNSPLHF.

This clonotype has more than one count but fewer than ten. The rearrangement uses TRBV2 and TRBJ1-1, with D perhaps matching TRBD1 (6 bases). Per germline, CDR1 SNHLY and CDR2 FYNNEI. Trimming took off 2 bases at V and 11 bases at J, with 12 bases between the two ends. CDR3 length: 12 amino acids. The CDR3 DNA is TGTGCCAGCAGTGAAAGGGGGGCGTGGGCTTTCTTT. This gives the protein CASSERGAWAFF.

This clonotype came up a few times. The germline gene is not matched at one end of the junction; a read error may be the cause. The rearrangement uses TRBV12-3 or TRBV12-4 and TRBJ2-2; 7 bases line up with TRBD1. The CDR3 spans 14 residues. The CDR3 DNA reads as TGTGCCAGCACTTTACAGGGGAACCCCGGGGAGCTGTTTTTT. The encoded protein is CASTLQGNPGELFF.

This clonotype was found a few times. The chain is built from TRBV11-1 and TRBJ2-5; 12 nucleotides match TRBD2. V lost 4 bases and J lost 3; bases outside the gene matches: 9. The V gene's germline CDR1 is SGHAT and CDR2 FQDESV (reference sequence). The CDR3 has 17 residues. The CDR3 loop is CASSYSTSGGGEETQYF. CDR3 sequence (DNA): TGTGCCAGCAGCTACTCGACTAGCGGGGGCGGTGAAGAGACCCAGTACTTC.

The CDR3 DNA sequence: TGTGCCAGCAGATCACCGGGACAGGGGGCACCCCGCTACGAGCAGTACTTC. Translating it yields CASRSPGQGAPRYEQYF. The chain uses TRBV11-2 and TRBJ2-7, with 12 bases aligning to TRBD1. This CDR3 has 17 amino acids. V trimming: 6 bases; J trimming: 3 bases; junction bases outside the gene matches: 12. Germline CDR1 reads SGHAT; CDR2 reads FQNNGV.

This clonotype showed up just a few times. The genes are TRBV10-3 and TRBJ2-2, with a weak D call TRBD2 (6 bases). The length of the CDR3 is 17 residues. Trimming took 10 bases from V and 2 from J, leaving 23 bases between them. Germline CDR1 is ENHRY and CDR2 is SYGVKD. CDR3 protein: CATHNPGRDTNTGELFF. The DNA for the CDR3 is TGTGCCACCCATAATCCGGGGCGGGATACCAACACCGGGGAGCTGTTTTTT.

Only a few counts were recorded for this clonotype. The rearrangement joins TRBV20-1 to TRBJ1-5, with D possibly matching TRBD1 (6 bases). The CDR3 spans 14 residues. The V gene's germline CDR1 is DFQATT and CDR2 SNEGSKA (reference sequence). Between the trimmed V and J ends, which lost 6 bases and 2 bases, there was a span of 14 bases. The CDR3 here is CSAGQQGRNQPQHF. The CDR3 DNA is TGCAGTGCAGGTCAACAGGGCCGCAATCAGCCCCAGCATTTT.

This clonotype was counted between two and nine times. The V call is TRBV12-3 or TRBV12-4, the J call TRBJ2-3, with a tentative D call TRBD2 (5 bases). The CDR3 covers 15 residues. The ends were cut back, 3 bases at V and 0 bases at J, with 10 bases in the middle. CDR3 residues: CASSFEAVSTDTQYF. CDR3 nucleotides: TGTGCCAGCAGTTTTGAAGCGGTTAGCACAGATACGCAGTATTTT.

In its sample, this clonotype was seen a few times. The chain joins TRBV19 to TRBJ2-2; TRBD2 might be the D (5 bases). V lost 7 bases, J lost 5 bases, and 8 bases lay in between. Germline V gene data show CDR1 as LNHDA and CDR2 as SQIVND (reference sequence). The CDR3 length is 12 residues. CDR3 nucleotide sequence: TGTGCCAGTACGGGGATTACCGGGGAGCTGTTTTTT. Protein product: CASTGITGELFF.

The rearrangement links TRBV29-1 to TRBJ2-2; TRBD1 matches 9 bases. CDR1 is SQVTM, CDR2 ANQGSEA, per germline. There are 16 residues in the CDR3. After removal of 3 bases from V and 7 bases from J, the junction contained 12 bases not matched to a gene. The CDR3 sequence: CSVEAPNRGLVGELFF. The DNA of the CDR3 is TGCAGCGTTGAGGCCCCAAACAGGGGGCTGGTCGGGGAGCTGTTTTTT.

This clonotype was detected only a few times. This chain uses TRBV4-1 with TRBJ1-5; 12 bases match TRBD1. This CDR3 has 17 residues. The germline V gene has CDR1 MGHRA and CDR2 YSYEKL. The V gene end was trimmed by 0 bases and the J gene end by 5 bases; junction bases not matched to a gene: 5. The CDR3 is CASSQEGQGAAYQPQHF. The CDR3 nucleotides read TGCGCCAGCAGCCAAGAGGGACAGGGGGCGGCTTATCAGCCCCAGCATTTT.

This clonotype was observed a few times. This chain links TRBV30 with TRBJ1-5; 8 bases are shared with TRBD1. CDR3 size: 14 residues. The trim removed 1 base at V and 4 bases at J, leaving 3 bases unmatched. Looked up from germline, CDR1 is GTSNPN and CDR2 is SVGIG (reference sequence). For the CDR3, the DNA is TGTGCCTGGAGTGGCAGGGGGCGGAATCAGCCCCAGCATTTT. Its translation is CAWSGRGRNQPQHF.

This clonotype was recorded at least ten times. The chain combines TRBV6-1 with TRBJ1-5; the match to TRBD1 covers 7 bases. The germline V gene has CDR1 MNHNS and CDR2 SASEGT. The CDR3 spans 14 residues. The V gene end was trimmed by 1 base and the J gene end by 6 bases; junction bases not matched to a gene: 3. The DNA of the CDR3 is TGTGCCAGCAGTGAAGGGCCAGGGGGTCAGCCCCAGCATTTT. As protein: CASSEGPGGQPQHF.

CDR3 loop: CSARDLGLAGQTQYF. CDR3 bases: TGCAGTGCTAGAGATTTGGGACTAGCGGGGCAGACCCAGTACTTC. The J gene is TRBJ2-5, the V gene TRBV20-1; 13 nucleotides agree with TRBD2. This CDR3 is built from 15 residues. CDR1 DFQATT and CDR2 SNEGSKA come from the germline V gene (reference sequence). V lost 0 bases, J lost 6 bases, and 4 bases stayed unmatched.

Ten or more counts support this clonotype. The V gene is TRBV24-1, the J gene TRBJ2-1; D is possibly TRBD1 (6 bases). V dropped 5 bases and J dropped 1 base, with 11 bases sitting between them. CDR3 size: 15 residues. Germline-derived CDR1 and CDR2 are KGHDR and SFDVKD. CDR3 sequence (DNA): TGTGCCACCAGTGGGCAGGGGCGGTCCTACAATGAGCAGTTCTTC. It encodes CATSGQGRSYNEQFF.